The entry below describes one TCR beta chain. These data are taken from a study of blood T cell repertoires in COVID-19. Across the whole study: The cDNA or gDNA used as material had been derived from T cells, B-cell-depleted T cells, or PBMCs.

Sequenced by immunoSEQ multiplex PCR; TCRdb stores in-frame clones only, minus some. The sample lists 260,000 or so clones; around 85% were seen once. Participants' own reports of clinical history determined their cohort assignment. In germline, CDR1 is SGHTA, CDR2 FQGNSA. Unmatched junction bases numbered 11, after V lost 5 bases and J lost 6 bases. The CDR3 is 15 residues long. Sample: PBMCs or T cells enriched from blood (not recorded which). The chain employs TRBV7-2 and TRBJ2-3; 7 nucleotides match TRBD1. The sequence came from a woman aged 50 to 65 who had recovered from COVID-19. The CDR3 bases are TGTGCCAGCAGCACAAGGGGGCCGGCCCCCGATACGCAGTATTTT. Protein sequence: CASSTRGPAPDTQYF.